This T cell receptor (beta chain) emerged from a study of T cells in Graves' hyperthyroidism and ophthalmopathy. This clonotype was counted a few times. This CDR3 contains 13 residues. The V gene lost 3 bases and the J gene lost 5 bases, with 10 bases spanning the gap. CDR1 ENHRY and CDR2 SYGVKD come from the germline V gene. Among the patients, aged 18 to 65, hyperthyroidism was newly diagnosed and had lasted under 2 months. TCR beta CDR3 region amplification was performed from RNA transcripts. The TCR CDR3 first-round RT-PCR relied on the HTBI primer set. TCRdb called the multiplex PCR reads again in MiXCR, with one record for every CDR3 protein. Of 300,000 to 350,000 distinct CDR3 sequences in the sample, around a fifth were seen once.

The specimen sequenced was blood. This TCR came from a woman aged 50 to 60 with Graves' hyperthyroidism. V is TRBV10-3 and J is TRBJ1-2; the D is unclear. The CDR3 sequence: CAISERKEYGYTF. In nucleotides, the CDR3 is TGTGCCATCAGTGAAAGGAAGGAGTATGGCTACACCTTC.